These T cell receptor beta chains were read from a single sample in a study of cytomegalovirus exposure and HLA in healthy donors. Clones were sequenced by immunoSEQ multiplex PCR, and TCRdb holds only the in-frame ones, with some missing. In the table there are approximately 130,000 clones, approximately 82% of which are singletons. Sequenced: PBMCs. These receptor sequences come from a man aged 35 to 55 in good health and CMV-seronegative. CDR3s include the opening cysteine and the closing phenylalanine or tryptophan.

CASIGRGSNTGELFF	15	TRBV2	TRBJ2-2
CASSVGQGAETQYF	14	TRBV9	TRBJ2-5
CASSPNRGYEQYF	13	TRBV7-2	TRBJ2-7
CASSPPWTGMNTEAFF	16	TRBV7-9	TRBJ1-1
CASRPGTLSTEAFF	14	TRBV19	TRBJ1-1
CASRHSPGQVMNTEAFF	17	TRBV4-1	TRBJ1-1
CASRGDEIGQFF	12	TRBV27	TRBJ2-1
CASSHGGNEQFF	12	TRBV13	TRBJ2-1
CASSVGQRDSLGRNEQFF	18	TRBV19	TRBJ2-1
CASSLGTGGTGELFF	15	TRBV19	TRBJ2-2
CASSQVAGSNTEAFF	15	TRBV4-3	TRBJ1-1
CASSVGRLGESSYEQYF	17	TRBV2	TRBJ2-7
CASSLKGAGTEAFF	14	TRBV11-2	TRBJ1-1
CASWTSGNTIYF	12	TRBV6-6	TRBJ1-3
CASSEVLAGVNEQFF	15	TRBV10-2	TRBJ2-1
CAWSLGLEGLEQYF	14	TRBV30	TRBJ2-7
CASSSGTSGSGETQYF	16	TRBV28	TRBJ2-5
CATSRDLAGGQPQHF	15	TRBV15	TRBJ1-5
CASSLFGGTDTEAFF	15	TRBV27	TRBJ1-1
CASSSDRHTEAFF	13	TRBV7-2	TRBJ1-1
CASSQDGGFHNSPLHF	16	TRBV14	TRBJ1-6
CASSSPDRGLAYEQYF	16	TRBV5-6	TRBJ2-7
CASSIHRGANYGYTF	15	TRBV28	TRBJ1-2
CSVLTGNWATNEKLFF	16	TRBV29-1	TRBJ1-4
CASREGVNTEAFF	13	TRBV5-1	TRBJ1-1
CSVAPGAGYTF	11	TRBV29-1	TRBJ1-2
CASRTVAGSDKLFF	14	TRBV5-1	TRBJ1-4
CASSYGTSGTYEQYF	15	TRBV6-5	.
CASSLWFQTGDPEAFF	16	TRBV7-6	TRBJ1-1
CASSGDRGIYEQYF	14	TRBV25-1	TRBJ2-7
CASSSSPDREKLFF	14	TRBV7-2	TRBJ1-4
CASGTGRMNTEAFF	14	TRBV7-6	TRBJ1-1
CASSLAPGIVGELFF	15	TRBV7-9	TRBJ2-2
CASSPTEVDSNQPQHF	16	TRBV2	TRBJ1-5
CAGSYGGGSYNEQFF	15	TRBV6-6	TRBJ2-1
CASSALGAGELFF	13	TRBV9	TRBJ2-2
CASRPGAHSGNTIYF	15	TRBV6-5	TRBJ1-3
CASSRPAGGTYEQYF	15	TRBV28	TRBJ2-7
CASSLNRGAYGYTF	14	TRBV5-4	TRBJ1-2
CASSWGLGLVNEQFF	15	TRBV7-2	TRBJ2-1
CASSFRTSGGRETQYF	16	TRBV27	TRBJ2-5
CASSQGALGNTDTQYF	16	TRBV5-1	TRBJ2-3
CASSVGAGAVNEQFF	15	TRBV9	TRBJ2-1
CSARRPGVGYEQYF	14	TRBV29-1	TRBJ2-7
CASSLGGAGNTEAFF	15	TRBV5-4	TRBJ1-1
CSGTFLGRTDTQYF	14	TRBV29-1	TRBJ2-3
CASSLGLSGNTIYF	14	TRBV7-2	TRBJ1-3
CASSFASGYEQYF	13	TRBV27	TRBJ2-7
CASSILQINSPLHF	14	TRBV19	TRBJ1-6
CASSPRLAGVYEQFF	15	TRBV9	TRBJ2-1
CASSFGGVKPQHF	13	TRBV28	TRBJ1-5
CASSFGGTYEQYF	13	TRBV27	TRBJ2-7
CASSLSVTGQETQYF	15	TRBV27	TRBJ2-5
CASSLGPVAGVIYNEQFF	18	TRBV7-7	TRBJ2-1